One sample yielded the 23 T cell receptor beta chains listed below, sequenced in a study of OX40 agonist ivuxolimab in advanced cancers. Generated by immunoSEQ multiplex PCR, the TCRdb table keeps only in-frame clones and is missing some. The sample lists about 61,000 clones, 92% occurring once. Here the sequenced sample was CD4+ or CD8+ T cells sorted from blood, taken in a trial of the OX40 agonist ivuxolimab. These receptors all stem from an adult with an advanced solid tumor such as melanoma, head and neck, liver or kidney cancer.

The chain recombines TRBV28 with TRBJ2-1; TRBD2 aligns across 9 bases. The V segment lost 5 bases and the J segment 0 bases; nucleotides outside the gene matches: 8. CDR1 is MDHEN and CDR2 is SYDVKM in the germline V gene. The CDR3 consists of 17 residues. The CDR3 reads CASSLLSGGRSYNEQFF. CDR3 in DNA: TGTGCCAGCAGTCTCCTGAGCGGGGGGCGCTCCTACAATGAGCAGTTCTTC.

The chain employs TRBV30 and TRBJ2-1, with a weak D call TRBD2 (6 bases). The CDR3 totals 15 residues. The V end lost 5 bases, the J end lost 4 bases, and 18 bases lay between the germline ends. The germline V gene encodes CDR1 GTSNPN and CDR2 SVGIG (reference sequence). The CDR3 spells CAWYKPGRDYNEQFF. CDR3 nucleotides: TGTGCCTGGTATAAACCAGGGCGGGATTACAATGAGCAGTTCTTC. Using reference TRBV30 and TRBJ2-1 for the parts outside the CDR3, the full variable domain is SQTIHQWPATLVQPVGSPLSLECTVEGTSNPNLYWYRQAAGRGLQLLFYSVGIGQISSEVPQNLSASRPQDRQFILSSKKLLLSDSGFYLCAWYKPGRDYNEQFFGPGTRLTVL.

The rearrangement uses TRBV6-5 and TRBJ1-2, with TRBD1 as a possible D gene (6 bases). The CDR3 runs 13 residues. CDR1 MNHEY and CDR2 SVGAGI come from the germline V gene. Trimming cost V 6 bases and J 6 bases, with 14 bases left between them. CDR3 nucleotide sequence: TGTGCCAGCAGAAGACAGGTGCGAGATGGCTACACCTTC. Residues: CASRRQVRDGYTF.

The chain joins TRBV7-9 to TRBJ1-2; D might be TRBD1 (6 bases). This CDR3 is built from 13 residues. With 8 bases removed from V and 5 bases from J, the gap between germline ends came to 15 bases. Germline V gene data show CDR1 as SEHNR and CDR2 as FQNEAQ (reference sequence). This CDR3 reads CASSGAARYGYTF. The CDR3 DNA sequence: TGTGCCAGCTCGGGGGCAGCGAGATATGGCTACACCTTC.

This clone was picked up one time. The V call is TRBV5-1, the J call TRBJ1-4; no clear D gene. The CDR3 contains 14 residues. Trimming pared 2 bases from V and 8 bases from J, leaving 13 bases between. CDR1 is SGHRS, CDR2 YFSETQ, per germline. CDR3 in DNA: TGCGCCAGCAGCTTCGAGGGATTTGGAGAAAAACTGTTTTTT. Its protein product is CASSFEGFGEKLFF.

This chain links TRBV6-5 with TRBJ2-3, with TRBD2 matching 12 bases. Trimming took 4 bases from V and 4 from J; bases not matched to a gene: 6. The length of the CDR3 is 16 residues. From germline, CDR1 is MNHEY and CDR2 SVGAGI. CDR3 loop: CASSCSSGGESDTQYF. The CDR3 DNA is TGTGCCAGCAGTTGCTCTAGCGGGGGGGAGTCAGATACGCAGTATTTT.

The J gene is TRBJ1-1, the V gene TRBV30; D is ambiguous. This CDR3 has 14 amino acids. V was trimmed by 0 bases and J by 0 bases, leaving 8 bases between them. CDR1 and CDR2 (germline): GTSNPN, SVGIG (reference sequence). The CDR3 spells CAWSVGGVNTEAFF. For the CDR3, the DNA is TGTGCCTGGAGTGTGGGTGGGGTGAACACTGAAGCTTTCTTT.

CDR3 nucleotides: TGTGCCACCAGCAGAGATGCAGGGGGCTACGAGCAGTACGTC. This translates into CATSRDAGGYEQYV. The rearrangement uses TRBV15 and TRBJ2-7; the match to TRBD1 covers 7 bases. The CDR3 is 14 residues long. J gave up 3 bases and V 0 bases, and 2 bases lay outside the gene matches. Per germline, CDR1 LNHNV and CDR2 YYDKDF (reference sequence).

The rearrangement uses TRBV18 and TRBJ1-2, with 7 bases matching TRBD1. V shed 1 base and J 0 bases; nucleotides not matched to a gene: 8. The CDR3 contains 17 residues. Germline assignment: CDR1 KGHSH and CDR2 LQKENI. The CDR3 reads CASSPLYGTDPNYGYTF. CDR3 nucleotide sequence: TGTGCCAGCTCACCACTCTACGGGACAGACCCTAACTATGGCTACACCTTC.

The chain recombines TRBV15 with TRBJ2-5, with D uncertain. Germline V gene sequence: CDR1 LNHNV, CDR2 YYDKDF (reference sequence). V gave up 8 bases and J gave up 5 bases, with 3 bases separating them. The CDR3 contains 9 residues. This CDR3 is CATVETQYF. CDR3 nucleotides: TGTGCCACCGTCGAGACCCAGTACTTC.

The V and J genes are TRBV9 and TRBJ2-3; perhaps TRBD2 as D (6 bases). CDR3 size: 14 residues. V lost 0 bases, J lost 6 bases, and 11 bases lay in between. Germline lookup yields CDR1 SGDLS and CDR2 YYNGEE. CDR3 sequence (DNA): TGTGCCAGCAGCGTAGGAGGGAGCGGGGATACGCAGTATTTT. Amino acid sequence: CASSVGGSGDTQYF. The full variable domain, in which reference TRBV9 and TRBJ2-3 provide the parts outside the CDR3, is DSGVTQTPKHLITATGQRVTLRCSPRSGDLSVYWYQQSLDQGLQFLIQYYNGEERAKGNILERFSAQQFPDLHSELNLSSLELGDSALYFCASSVGGSGDTQYFGPGTRLTVL.

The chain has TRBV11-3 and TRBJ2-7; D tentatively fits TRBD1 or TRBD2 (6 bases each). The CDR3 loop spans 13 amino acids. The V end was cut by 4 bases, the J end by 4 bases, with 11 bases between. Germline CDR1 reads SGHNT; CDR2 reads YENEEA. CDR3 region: CASSWGAGYEQYV. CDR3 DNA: TGTGCCAGCAGCTGGGGGGCTGGGTACGAGCAGTACGTC.

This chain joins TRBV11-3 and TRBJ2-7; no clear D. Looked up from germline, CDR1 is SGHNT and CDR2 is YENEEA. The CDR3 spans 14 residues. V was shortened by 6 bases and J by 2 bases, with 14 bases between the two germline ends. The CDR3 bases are TGTGCCAGCAGTGCTCGAGGTCCTGCCTACGAGCAGTACTTC. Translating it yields CASSARGPAYEQYF.

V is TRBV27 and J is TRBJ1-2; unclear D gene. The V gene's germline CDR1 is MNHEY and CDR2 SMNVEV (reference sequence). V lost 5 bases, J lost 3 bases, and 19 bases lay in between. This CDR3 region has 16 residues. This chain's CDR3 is CASSQTERSLYYGYTF. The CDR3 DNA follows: TGTGCCAGCAGTCAAACGGAACGGTCTCTTTACTATGGCTACACCTTC.

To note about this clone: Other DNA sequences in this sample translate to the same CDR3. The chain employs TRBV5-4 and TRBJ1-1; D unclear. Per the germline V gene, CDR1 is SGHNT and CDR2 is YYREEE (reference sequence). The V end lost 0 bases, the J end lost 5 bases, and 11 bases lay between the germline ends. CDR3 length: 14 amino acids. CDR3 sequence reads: CASSLAASGTEAFF. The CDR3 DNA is TGTGCCAGCAGCTTGGCGGCGTCTGGTACTGAAGCTTTCTTT. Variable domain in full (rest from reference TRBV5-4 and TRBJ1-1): ETGVTQSPTHLIKTRGQQVTLRCSSQSGHNTVSWYQQALGQGPQFIFQYYREEENGRGNFPPRFSGLQFPNYSSELNVNALELDDSALYLCASSLAASGTEAFFGQGTRLTVV.

CDR3 bases: TGTGCCAGCAGTGAAGTTTCCTACGAGCAGTACGTC. Translated, it gives CASSEVSYEQYV. The V and J genes are TRBV6-1 and TRBJ2-7, with no clear D. Germline V CDR1 and CDR2: MNHNS, SASEGT. CDR3 length equals 12 residues. V gave up 1 base and J gave up 1 base, with 2 bases separating them.

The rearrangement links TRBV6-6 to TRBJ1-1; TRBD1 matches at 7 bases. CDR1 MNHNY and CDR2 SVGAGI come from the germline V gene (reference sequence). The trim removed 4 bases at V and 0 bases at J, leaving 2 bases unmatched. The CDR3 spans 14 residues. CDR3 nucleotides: TGTGCCAGCAGTTCAGGGGGTCTGAACACTGAAGCTTTCTTT. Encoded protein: CASSSGGLNTEAFF.

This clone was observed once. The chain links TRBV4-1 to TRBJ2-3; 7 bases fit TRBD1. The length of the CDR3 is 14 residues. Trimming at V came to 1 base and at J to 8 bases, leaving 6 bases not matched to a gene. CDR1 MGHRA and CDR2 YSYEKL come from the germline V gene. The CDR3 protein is CASSQVGTAVTQYF. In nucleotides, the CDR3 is TGCGCCAGCAGCCAAGTTGGGACAGCCGTTACGCAGTATTTT.

CDR3 nucleotides: TGTGCCAGCAGCGTAGATTGGGGGTTGGCAGATACGCAGTATTTT. Amino acids: CASSVDWGLADTQYF. This chain joins TRBV9 and TRBJ2-3; D is perhaps TRBD1 or TRBD2 (5 bases each). The CDR3 sequence is 15 residues long. The germline CDR1 and CDR2 sequences are SGDLS and YYNGEE. V lost 0 bases to trimming and J lost 4 bases, with 12 bases between them.

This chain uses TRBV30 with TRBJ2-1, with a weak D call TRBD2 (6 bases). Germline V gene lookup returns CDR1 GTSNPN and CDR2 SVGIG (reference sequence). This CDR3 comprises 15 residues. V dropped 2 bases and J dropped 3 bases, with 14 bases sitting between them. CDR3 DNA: TGTGCCTGGAGTCCTTACGCGGGGAGCTACAATGAGCAGTTCTTC. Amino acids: CAWSPYAGSYNEQFF.

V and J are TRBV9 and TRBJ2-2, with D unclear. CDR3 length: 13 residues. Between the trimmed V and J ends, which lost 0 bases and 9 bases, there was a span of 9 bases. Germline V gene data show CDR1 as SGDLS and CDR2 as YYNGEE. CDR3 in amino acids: CASSVVSHRELFF. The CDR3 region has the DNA TGTGCCAGCAGCGTAGTTTCACACCGGGAGCTGTTTTTT.

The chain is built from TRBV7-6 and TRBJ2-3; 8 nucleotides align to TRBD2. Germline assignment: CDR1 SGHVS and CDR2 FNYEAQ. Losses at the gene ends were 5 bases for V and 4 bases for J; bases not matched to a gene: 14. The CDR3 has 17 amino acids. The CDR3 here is CASSTGLGAGGPDTQYF. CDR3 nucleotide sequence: TGTGCCAGCAGCACAGGTCTAGGGGCGGGGGGCCCAGATACGCAGTATTTT.

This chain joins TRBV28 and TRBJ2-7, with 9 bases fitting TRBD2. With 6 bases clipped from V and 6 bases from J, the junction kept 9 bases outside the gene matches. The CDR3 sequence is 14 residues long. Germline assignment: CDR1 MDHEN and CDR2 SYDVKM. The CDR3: CASSYGTSSGEQYF. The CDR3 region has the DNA TGTGCCAGCAGCTACGGGACTAGCTCCGGCGAGCAGTACTTC. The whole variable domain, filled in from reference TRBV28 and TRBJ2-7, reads DVKVTQSSRYLVKRTGEKVFLECVQDMDHENMFWYRQDPGLGLRLIYFSYDVKMKEKGDIPEGYSVSREKKERFSLILESASTNQTSMYLCASSYGTSSGEQYFGPGTRLTVT.